The 28 T cell receptor beta chains below come from one sample, sequenced in a study of blood T cells in healthy people across ages. A sample-barcoded 5' primer and a J-beta primer mix were used in a second PCR of roughly 7 to 12 cycles. TCRdb itself ran the 5' RACE reads through MiXCR, one entry per CDR3 protein. The sample consists of about 830,000 distinct CDR3 sequences, roughly 50% of them appearing once. Material for sequencing was blood. The receptors originated from a man aged 25-45 years in good health.

This clonotype was seen a few times. V and J are TRBV27 and TRBJ2-1, with D unclear. Germline CDR1 is MNHEY and CDR2 is SMNVEV (reference sequence). V was pared by 5 bases and J by 12 bases, with 17 bases between. The CDR3 spans 13 residues. The CDR3 coding sequence is TGTGCCAGCAGTCGACATACCCTTTCGATGCAGTTCTTC. As protein: CASSRHTLSMQFF.

This chain connects TRBV25-1 to TRBJ2-7; a possible D gene is TRBD2 (6 bases). The J call is doubtful: the DNA matches TRBJ2-5 better. CDR1 is MGHDK, CDR2 SYGVNS, per germline. CDR3 length: 15 amino acids. As DNA, the CDR3 is TGTGCCAGCAGTGAAACTGCCACTAGCAACCGGACCCAGTACTTC. Translation gives CASSETATSNRTQYF.

The chain has TRBV5-4 and TRBJ2-1; 7 positions agree with TRBD1. The end of the DNA fits TRBJ2-7 better, so the J call may be wrong. The CDR3 has 14 amino acids. Germline loops: CDR1 SGHNT, CDR2 YYREEE (reference sequence). In DNA, the CDR3 is TGTGCCAGCAGCAGCGGACAGGTCGGATACGAGCAGTACTTC. Translated: CASSSGQVGYEQYF.

The sample holds many counts of this clonotype. Its ends do not fully match the called genes, so a read error is possible. This chain joins TRBV5-1 and TRBJ2-7; no firm D call. CDR3 size: 13 residues. Germline loops: CDR1 SGHRS, CDR2 YFSETQ. In DNA, the CDR3 is TGTGCCAGCAGTCTAGGCAGTTCCTACGAGCAGTACTTC. It specifies CASSLGSSYEQYF.

The chain has TRBV10-3 and TRBJ2-7; TRBD1 aligns across 7 bases. With V trimmed by 6 bases and J by 7 bases, 6 bases remained unmatched. The germline gives CDR1 ENHRY, CDR2 SYGVKD. This CDR3 spans 12 amino acids. The CDR3 DNA reads as TGTGCCATCAGGACAGGGTTGGGGGAGCAGTACTTC. Its protein is CAIRTGLGEQYF.

This chain joins TRBV28 and TRBJ2-7, with 9 bases fitting TRBD1. Germline V gives CDR1 MDHEN, CDR2 SYDVKM. Trimming removed 4 bases from V and 6 bases from J; junction bases left unmatched: 10. This CDR3 is built from 15 residues. The CDR3 sequence: CASSSPGTGRLEQYF. In nucleotides, the CDR3 is TGTGCCAGCAGTTCCCCCGGGACAGGGAGGCTCGAGCAGTACTTC.

V gene TRBV6-5 combines with J gene TRBJ1-2, with 9 bases that match TRBD1. CDR1 and CDR2 from the germline V gene are MNHEY and SVGAGI. This CDR3 comprises 15 residues. After removal of 0 bases from V and 4 bases from J, the junction contained 3 bases not matched to a gene. The CDR3 reads CASSYSLQGAYGYTF. CDR3 in DNA: TGTGCCAGCAGTTACTCTTTACAGGGGGCCTATGGCTACACCTTC.

This chain's CDR3 is CSARDPGGYNEQYF. The CDR3 DNA sequence: TGCAGTGCTAGAGATCCGGGAGGCTACAATGAGCAGTACTTC. The chain has TRBV20-1 and TRBJ2-1; TRBD2 matches at 7 bases. The last part of the DNA fits TRBJ2-7 better; the J call may be wrong. Germline values: CDR1 DFQATT, CDR2 SNEGSKA (reference sequence). CDR3 length equals 14 residues.

V is TRBV28 and J is TRBJ1-1, with unresolved D. The CDR3 runs to 14 residues. V lost 6 bases and J lost 0, with 11 bases in between. CDR1 is MDHEN, CDR2 SYDVKM, per germline. The CDR3 is CASRWAGMNTEAFF. In DNA, the CDR3 is TGTGCCAGCAGGTGGGCAGGCATGAACACTGAAGCTTTCTTT.

In this sample, this clonotype turned up once. The chain has TRBV2 and TRBJ2-5, with no clear D. CDR3 size: 14 residues. V dropped 3 bases and J dropped 2 bases, with 10 bases sitting between them. The germline gives CDR1 SNHLY, CDR2 FYNNEI. CDR3 residues: CASSEGSPQETQYF. In DNA, the CDR3 is TGTGCCAGCAGTGAGGGCAGCCCACAAGAGACCCAGTACTTC.

V and J are TRBV6-5 and TRBJ1-1, with a possible D match to TRBD1 (5 bases). The CDR3 totals 16 residues. Germline V gene data show CDR1 as MNHEY and CDR2 as SVGAGI. V lost 5 bases to trimming and J lost 0 bases, with 16 bases between them. The CDR3 DNA reads TGTGCCAGCAGTCGGGGGGTGGGAAAATTGAACACTGAAGCTTTCTTT. It is translated as CASSRGVGKLNTEAFF.

Only a few counts were recorded for this clonotype. The chain has TRBV27 and TRBJ2-7; TRBD1 might be the D (6 bases). Germline V gene data show CDR1 as MNHEY and CDR2 as SMNVEV (reference sequence). The CDR3 consists of 11 residues. Trimming took off 8 bases at V and 2 bases at J, with 7 bases between the two ends. The CDR3 loop reads CASWGPYEQYF. CDR3 bases: TGTGCCAGCTGGGGGCCCTACGAGCAGTACTTC.

The V call is TRBV7-2, the J call TRBJ2-7, with 7 bases lining up with TRBD1. CDR3 length equals 15 residues. V was clipped by 1 base and J by 2 bases; unmatched bases: 5. Germline CDR1 is SGHTA and CDR2 is FQGNSA. The CDR3 DNA reads TGTGCCAGCAGCTTAGAAGGGCAGGGGGCCTACGAGCAGTACTTC. This sequence encodes CASSLEGQGAYEQYF.

The count of this clonotype is one. V usage is TRBV12-3 or TRBV12-4 and J usage is TRBJ2-5; 10 bases match TRBD2. The length of the CDR3 is 16 residues. The trim removed 3 bases at V and 11 bases at J, leaving 15 bases unmatched. In DNA form, the CDR3 reads TGTGCCAGCAGTTTCCCTAGCGGGAGAGGGAACAATGAGCAGTACTTC. Residues: CASSFPSGRGNNEQYF.

The chain recombines TRBV6-5 with TRBJ1-1; TRBD1 aligns across 7 bases. Looked up from germline, CDR1 is MNHEY and CDR2 is SVGAGI. CDR3 length: 13 amino acids. The V and J ends lost 7 bases and 5 bases, in that order; junction bases with no gene match: 7. CDR3 bases: TGTGCCAGCACCAAATCAGGGGGAACTGAAGCTTTCTTT. Amino acid sequence: CASTKSGGTEAFF.

This chain links TRBV20-1 with TRBJ2-5; 10 bases align to TRBD2. J was trimmed by 5 bases and V by 0 bases; bases with no gene match: 12. Germline lookup yields CDR1 DFQATT and CDR2 SNEGSKA (reference sequence). The CDR3 extends over 17 amino acids. This chain's CDR3 is CSARDPSGSPFLETQYF. In DNA form, the CDR3 reads TGCAGTGCTAGAGACCCTAGCGGGAGCCCTTTTTTGGAGACCCAGTACTTC.

J is TRBJ2-5 and V is TRBV20-1; 14 nucleotides agree with TRBD2. The closer fit of TRBJ2-7 to the DNA end suggests the J call may be wrong. The length of the CDR3 is 17 residues. The V gene's germline CDR1 is DFQATT and CDR2 SNEGSKA (reference sequence). CDR3 nucleotide sequence: TGCAGTGCTAGAAGCCCCGGACTAGCGGGGGGCACCTACGAGCAGTACTTC. Translation: CSARSPGLAGGTYEQYF.

The CDR3 DNA reads TGTGCCAGCAGTTACACAATAAACACTGAAGCTTTCTTT. This codes for CASSYTINTEAFF. The V gene is TRBV6-5, the J gene TRBJ1-1; no clear D. Germline CDR1 MNHEY, CDR2 SVGAGI. This CDR3 has 13 residues. The V and J ends lost 2 bases and 2 bases respectively, with 6 bases between them.

The V gene is TRBV7-2, the J gene TRBJ2-3, with D uncertain. In germline, CDR1 is SGHTA, CDR2 FQGNSA. Deletions cut 5 bases from V and 6 bases from J, with 9 bases between. The CDR3 length is 12 residues. Here the CDR3 reads CASSRASDTQYF. CDR3 nucleotide sequence: TGTGCCAGCAGCCGAGCATCCGATACGCAGTATTTT.

This clonotype appeared a few times. The chain joins TRBV11-2 to TRBJ2-4, with D unresolved. Looked up from germline, CDR1 is SGHAT and CDR2 is FQNNGV. The CDR3 extends over 17 amino acids. Trimming shortened V by 0 bases and J by 0 bases, and 12 bases separated the two germline ends. DNA of the CDR3: TGTGCCAGCAGCTTAGATCGTCAGAGCTTAGCCAAAAACATTCAGTACTTC. Amino acids: CASSLDRQSLAKNIQYF.

V and J are TRBV28 and TRBJ2-1; D uncertain. V was trimmed by 2 bases and J by 8 bases, leaving 7 bases between them. Germline V CDR1 and CDR2: MDHEN, SYDVKM. The CDR3 is 12 amino acids. CDR3 residues: CASSLPGHEQFF. CDR3 coding DNA: TGTGCCAGCAGTTTACCAGGTCATGAGCAGTTCTTC.

The chain links TRBV29-1 to TRBJ2-3; TRBD2 might be the D (6 bases). V lost 3 bases, J lost 2 bases, and 12 bases lay in between. CDR1 SQVTM and CDR2 ANQGSEA come from the germline V gene. The CDR3 is made up of 14 amino acids. CDR3: CSVDRLATTDTQYF. DNA for the CDR3: TGCAGCGTTGATAGGCTAGCGACCACAGATACGCAGTATTTT.

The chain combines TRBV19 with TRBJ2-2; TRBD1 aligns across 10 bases. Germline V gene sequence: CDR1 LNHDA, CDR2 SQIVND (reference sequence). This CDR3 is built from 16 residues. The V and J ends lost 4 bases and 6 bases, in that order; junction bases with no gene match: 8. CDR3 amino acids: CASSTPGTGVPGELFF. In nucleotides, the CDR3 is TGTGCCAGTAGTACGCCCGGGACAGGGGTGCCCGGGGAGCTGTTTTTT.

The chain carries TRBV29-1 and TRBJ2-4; D is perhaps TRBD2 (6 bases). The DNA end is a closer match to TRBJ2-7, so the J assignment may be wrong. CDR3 length: 11 residues. Germline lookup yields CDR1 SQVTM and CDR2 ANQGSEA. The CDR3 region is CSGRLEYEQYF. CDR3 DNA: TGCAGCGGCCGACTAGAATACGAGCAGTACTTC.

This clonotype has only a few counts. The rearrangement uses TRBV4-1 and TRBJ2-1; a weak D match, TRBD2 (5 bases). Looked up from germline, CDR1 is MGHRA and CDR2 is YSYEKL. CDR3 length: 16 amino acids. Trimming took off 0 bases at V and 4 bases at J, with 13 bases between the two ends. The CDR3 nucleotides are TGCGCCAGCAGCCAAGATCGCACCGAGGGTTACAATGAGCAGTTCTTC. Encoded protein: CASSQDRTEGYNEQFF.

The J gene is TRBJ2-5, the V gene TRBV7-2, with a tentative D call TRBD1 (6 bases). TRBJ2-7 matches the DNA end more closely, so the J call is doubtful. Germline CDR1 is SGHTA and CDR2 is FQGNSA. The CDR3 has 17 amino acids. Here the CDR3 reads CASSLAVGTRTPYEQYF. The CDR3 region has the DNA TGTGCCAGCAGCTTAGCGGTAGGGACACGAACTCCTTACGAGCAGTACTTC.

This clonotype was observed a handful of times. V usage is TRBV7-2 and J usage is TRBJ2-1; 12 bases align to TRBD2. Germline V CDR1 and CDR2: SGHTA, FQGNSA. This CDR3 region has 15 residues. The V and J ends lost 5 bases and 10 bases, in that order; junction bases with no gene match: 9. As DNA, the CDR3 is TGTGCCAGCAGCCTAACGGGACTAGCGGGTGTAGAGCAGTTCTTC. It yields the protein CASSLTGLAGVEQFF.

V usage is TRBV20-1 and J usage is TRBJ2-3; D perhaps matches TRBD2 (5 bases). V was clipped by 5 bases and J by 7 bases, with 25 bases between them. The length of the CDR3 is 16 residues. Germline loops: CDR1 DFQATT, CDR2 SNEGSKA (reference sequence). The CDR3 loop is CSADDAREGGRYTQYF. The CDR3 DNA follows: TGCAGTGCTGACGACGCGAGGGAAGGTGGACGTTATACGCAGTATTTT.